A selection of T cell receptor beta chains follows, all from one sample in a study of OX40 agonist ivuxolimab in advanced cancers. Assay: immunoSEQ multiplex PCR; the TCRdb copy retains only in-frame clones and omits some. Of about 120,000 clones in the sample, 93% are singletons; the top ten hold roughly 0.15%. The sequenced sample was CD4+ or CD8+ T cells sorted from blood, obtained in a trial of the OX40 agonist ivuxolimab. The receptors shown here come from an adult with an advanced solid tumor such as melanoma, head and neck, liver or kidney cancer. Both conserved end residues are trimmed from each CDR3. The order of the fields is V gene, J gene, D gene, CDR3 protein. A D gene is named only where the DNA matches it firmly.

v_call: TRBV5-1; j_call: TRBJ1-2; d_call: .; cdr3_aa: ASSLSQPDGYT
v_call: TRBV28; j_call: TRBJ2-3; d_call: TRBD1; cdr3_aa: ASRIGQGVPDTQY
v_call: TRBV6-5; j_call: TRBJ2-5; d_call: TRBD1; cdr3_aa: ASSRDRETQY
v_call: TRBV6-5; j_call: TRBJ1-5; d_call: .; cdr3_aa: ASSLGSNQPQH
v_call: TRBV6-5; j_call: TRBJ1-2; d_call: .; cdr3_aa: ASSYSGGYGYT
v_call: TRBV12-5; j_call: TRBJ1-1; d_call: .; cdr3_aa: ASGLVRGPKLFEAF
v_call: TRBV9; j_call: TRBJ2-2; d_call: .; cdr3_aa: ASSVGGTGELF
v_call: TRBV29-1; j_call: TRBJ1-2; d_call: .; cdr3_aa: SVDQGQTTYGYT
v_call: TRBV30; j_call: TRBJ1-2; d_call: .; cdr3_aa: AWSQGSSNYGYT
v_call: TRBV5-1; j_call: TRBJ2-4; d_call: TRBD1; cdr3_aa: ASSFGTGGASDIQY
v_call: TRBV9; j_call: TRBJ1-6; d_call: .; cdr3_aa: ASSVEDHNSPLH
v_call: TRBV7-9; j_call: TRBJ2-5; d_call: .; cdr3_aa: ASSFPGAGAETQY
v_call: TRBV15; j_call: TRBJ1-1; d_call: TRBD1; cdr3_aa: ATSRGSGTGGPHRTEAF
v_call: TRBV13; j_call: TRBJ2-7; d_call: .; cdr3_aa: ASSLDDGSYEQY
v_call: TRBV7-7; j_call: TRBJ2-5; d_call: TRBD2; cdr3_aa: ASSSKAGGSQETQY
v_call: TRBV19; j_call: TRBJ2-6; d_call: .; cdr3_aa: ATHPGAGANVLT
v_call: TRBV5-4; j_call: TRBJ2-5; d_call: TRBD2; cdr3_aa: ASSWVLAGAQETQY
v_call: TRBV6-6; j_call: TRBJ1-2; d_call: TRBD1; cdr3_aa: ASSRQGASSGGYT
v_call: TRBV10-1; j_call: TRBJ1-1; d_call: .; cdr3_aa: ASSDNTGAF
v_call: TRBV6-6; j_call: TRBJ2-2; d_call: TRBD2; cdr3_aa: ASRPPTSGRAGELF
v_call: TRBV18; j_call: TRBJ2-3; d_call: .; cdr3_aa: ASSPNRPDTQY
v_call: TRBV6-4; j_call: TRBJ2-7; d_call: TRBD1; cdr3_aa: ASSDPGQGRFY
v_call: TRBV19; j_call: TRBJ1-2; d_call: TRBD1; cdr3_aa: ASSISGTATNGYT
v_call: TRBV7-2; j_call: TRBJ1-5; d_call: .; cdr3_aa: ASSLRAQADQPQH
v_call: TRBV14; j_call: TRBJ1-4; d_call: .; cdr3_aa: ASSPKWGQGVEKLF